These 6 T cell receptor beta chains share one sample of origin, sequenced in a study of identical twins. TCRdb redid the calling of the 5' RACE reads with MiXCR, one entry per CDR3 protein. Of approximately 1.8 million distinct CDR3 sequences listed, under 35% are singletons. The sample was cord blood. Source of these receptors: a newborn girl in good health.

This clonotype was counted at least ten times. The J gene is TRBJ1-2, the V gene TRBV25-1; 8 nucleotides match TRBD1. With 1 base clipped from V and 4 bases from J, the junction kept 5 bases outside the gene matches. Germline values: CDR1 MGHDK, CDR2 SYGVNS. The CDR3 contains 15 residues. The CDR3 region has the DNA TGTGCCAGCAGTGAATGGGCCGACAGGGGCTATGGCTACACCTTC. It is translated as CASSEWADRGYGYTF.

The chain combines TRBV29-1 with TRBJ2-1; TRBD2 matches at 9 bases. Germline trimming cut 3 bases from V and 10 bases from J; bases unmatched to any gene: 10. Germline V gives CDR1 SQVTM, CDR2 ANQGSEA. The CDR3 consists of 14 residues. CDR3 amino acids: CSVDTSGPTYEQFF. The CDR3 region has the DNA TGCAGCGTTGACACTAGCGGGCCTACCTACGAGCAGTTCTTC.

In the case of this clonotype: One end of the junction does not line up with germline, which may come from a read error. The rearrangement links TRBV4-1 to TRBJ2-1; no firm D call. The germline V gene has CDR1 MGHRA and CDR2 YSYEKL. The length of the CDR3 is 11 residues. The CDR3 DNA follows: TGCGCCGGCAGCCAAGGATCCGAGCAGTTCTTC. Its translation is CAGSQGSEQFF.

V and J are TRBV28 and TRBJ2-1, with 10 bases that match TRBD2. Trimming at V came to 3 bases and at J to 8 bases, leaving 4 bases not matched to a gene. The CDR3 is made up of 14 amino acids. Germline lookup yields CDR1 MDHEN and CDR2 SYDVKM. CDR3 in DNA: TGTGCCAGCAGTTTGACTAGCGGGTACGATGAGCAGTTCTTC. Protein product: CASSLTSGYDEQFF.

Only a few counts were recorded for this clonotype. The V and J genes are TRBV7-2 and TRBJ2-3; 11 bases are a match to TRBD2. Germline loops: CDR1 SGHTA, CDR2 FQGNSA. With 4 bases clipped from V and 6 bases from J, the junction kept 12 bases outside the gene matches. This CDR3 is 17 amino acids long. The CDR3 here is CASSSSLAGGFGDTQYF. The CDR3 DNA is TGTGCCAGCAGCTCTTCCCTAGCGGGGGGCTTTGGTGATACGCAGTATTTT.

This clonotype was found a few times. The rearrangement links TRBV29-1 to TRBJ2-5; weak D call: TRBD2 (6 bases). The V end was cut by 4 bases, the J end by 4 bases, with 19 bases between. Per germline, CDR1 SQVTM and CDR2 ANQGSEA. The CDR3 sequence is 15 residues long. As DNA, the CDR3 is TGCAGCGTTGCCGCCACAGCCATCGGGGGAGAGACCCAGTACTTC. Translated, it gives CSVAATAIGGETQYF. Full variable domain (outside the CDR3, taken from reference TRBV29-1 and TRBJ2-5): SAVISQKPSRDICQRGTSLTIQCQVDSQVTMMFWYRQQPGQSLTLIATANQGSEATYESGFVIDKFPISRPNLTFSTLTVSNMSPEDSSIYLCSVAATAIGGETQYFGPGTRLLVL.